Shown below are 20 T cell receptor beta chains from a single sample sequenced in a study of T cell clonality in common variable immunodeficiency (dated by TCRdb to the mid-2010s). To prepare the library, the immunoSEQ multiplex PCR assay was applied. The source is immuneACCESS, and TCRdb retained only in-frame sequences with V and J called. Part of the clones is not carried over; for the studies checked, unresolved V genes explain less than half of this, and the remainder is unexplained. There are about 60,000 clones in this sample, and none of them is a singleton. The ten largest clones add up to around 1.7% of the sample. Sequencing was carried out using peripheral blood mononuclear cells. Receptors were obtained from a person between 18 and 70 years old in good health.

This clone was detected ten times or more. The CDR3 end falls 3 residues outside the read, so it is completed with the germline J gene. The rearrangement uses TRBV6-1 and TRBJ2-1; 8 bases match TRBD1. This CDR3 contains 14 residues. With V trimmed by 4 bases and J by 6 bases, 5 bases remained unmatched. Germline CDR1 MNHNS, CDR2 SASEGT. This CDR3 is CASSGDRQTNEQFF. Partial CDR3 DNA: TGTGCCAGCAGTGGGGACAGGCAAACCAATGAG.

At least ten counts were recorded for this clone. The sequenced fragment ends 3 residues before the CDR3 boundary, so the rest is inferred from the germline J gene. The chain is built from TRBV20-1 and TRBJ2-5; the D is unclear. Germline V gives CDR1 DFQATT, CDR2 SNEGSKA (reference sequence). V was shortened by 7 bases and J by 0 bases, with 12 bases between the two germline ends. This CDR3 has 13 residues. The covered CDR3 bases are TGCAGTGGGGTTGGCGGAAACCAAGAGACC. The encoded protein is CSGVGGNQET. The complete CDR3 sequence is CSGVGGNQETQYF.

This clone was recorded many times. The CDR3 sequence: CASSFVGGLSYEQYF. The DNA read from the CDR3 is TGTGCCAGCAGCTTCGTGGGGGGACTATCCTACGAG. The rearrangement links TRBV5-6 to TRBJ2-7, with 7 bases identical to TRBD2. The read stops 3 residues short of the end of the CDR3; the missing end is completed from the germline J gene. V shed 2 bases, J shed 1 base, and the junction held 6 bases outside the gene matches. Per germline, CDR1 SGHDT and CDR2 YYEEEE. The CDR3 is 15 amino acids.

This clone was observed at least ten times. The observed sequence ends 3 residues before the CDR3 terminus, with the missing tail filled in from the germline J gene. The J gene is TRBJ2-2, the V gene TRBV20-1; D is ambiguous. CDR3 length: 19 amino acids. With 0 bases removed from V and 6 bases from J, the gap between germline ends came to 26 bases. From germline, CDR1 is DFQATT and CDR2 SNEGSKA (reference sequence). The CDR3: CSARDSSAGPWLTAGELFF. The sequenced part of the CDR3 DNA is TGCAGTGCTAGAGATTCATCGGCAGGCCCCTGGTTAACGGCCGGGGAG.

This clone was seen ten or more times. The sequence runs out 3 residues before the end of the CDR3; the remainder is reconstructed from the germline J gene. The chain uses TRBV10-1 and TRBJ1-6; possible D gene TRBD1, 6 bases. Germline CDR1 reads WNHNN; CDR2 reads SYGVQD (reference sequence). This CDR3 is built from 17 residues. Between the trimmed V and J ends, which lost 6 bases and 9 bases, there was a span of 24 bases. CDR3 in amino acids: CASSQWQGKSLGSPLHF. The covered CDR3 bases are TGCGCCAGCAGCCAATGGCAGGGGAAATCTTTAGGTTCACCC.

This clone has a count of ten or more. The missing CDR3 end, 3 residues past where the read stops, is filled in from the germline J gene. The gene calls are TRBV6-1 and TRBJ1-2; D perhaps matches TRBD1 (5 bases). This CDR3 spans 14 amino acids. CDR1 is MNHNS and CDR2 is SASEGT in the germline V gene. The V gene lost 4 bases and the J gene lost 4 bases, with 13 bases spanning the gap. Partial CDR3 DNA: TGTGCCAGCAGTGTTAGACAGCTAACCTATGGC. It translates to CASSVRQLTYG. The entire CDR3 protein reads CASSVRQLTYGYTF.

This clone turned up a few times. The CDR3 here is CASSLAGYTDTQYF. Partial CDR3 DNA: TGTGCCAGCAGCTTGGCCGGGTACACAGATACG. This sequence joins TRBV5-8 and TRBJ2-3; D not certain. The read stops 3 residues short of the end of the CDR3; the missing end is completed from the germline J gene. The length of the CDR3 is 14 residues. CDR1 and CDR2 (germline): SGHTS, YDEGEE. V lost 0 bases, J lost 2 bases, and 7 bases lay in between.

This clone was seen ten or more times. The CDR3 end lies 3 residues beyond the end of the read and is filled in from the germline J gene. The J gene is TRBJ1-2, the V gene TRBV29-1; no clear D. This CDR3 is built from 13 residues. CDR1 and CDR2 (germline): SQVTM, ANQGSEA. V lost 4 bases to trimming and J lost 1 base, with 10 bases between them. The DNA read from the CDR3 is TGCAGCGTTGTAGCGGAGGGTAACTATGGC. Translated: CSVVAEGNYG. The entire CDR3 sequence reads CSVVAEGNYGYTF.

This clone has a count of ten or more. The read ends 3 residues shy of where the CDR3 ends; the end is completed using the germline J gene. The chain joins TRBV12-5 to TRBJ1-3; D perhaps matches TRBD1 (6 bases). The germline V gene has CDR1 LGHNT and CDR2 FRNRAP. The CDR3 contains 15 residues. Deletions cut 2 bases from V and 4 bases from J, with 12 bases between. The sequenced CDR3 bases are TGTGCTAGTGGTTTGCCGCAGGGGCCGGGAAACACC. Protein: CASGLPQGPGNT. Given in full, the CDR3 is CASGLPQGPGNTIYF.

This clone occurred many times. Coverage ceases 3 residues before the CDR3 finishes, and the germline J gene fills in the end. The rearrangement links TRBV6-1 to TRBJ2-3; 7 bases are a match to TRBD1. The CDR3 covers 15 residues. From germline, CDR1 is MNHNS and CDR2 SASEGT. The V and J ends lost 2 bases and 5 bases, in that order; junction bases with no gene match: 7. CDR3 region: CASSERQGPGDTQYF. The sequenced part of the CDR3 DNA is TGTGCCAGCAGTGAACGACAGGGACCCGGAGATACG.

Many counts were recorded for this clone. The observed sequence ends 3 residues before the CDR3 terminus, with the missing tail filled in from the germline J gene. This chain connects TRBV5-1 to TRBJ2-7; 11 bases match TRBD2. Losses at the gene ends were 4 bases for V and 2 bases for J; bases not matched to a gene: 2. This CDR3 region has 14 residues. CDR1 is SGHRS, CDR2 YFSETQ, per germline. CDR3 sequence: CASSSSGGAYEQYF. The covered CDR3 bases are TGCGCCAGCAGCAGTAGCGGGGGGGCCTACGAG.

This clone was detected ten times or more. From the germline J gene comes the end of the CDR3, since the read stops 3 residues before it. This sequence joins TRBV6-2 or TRBV6-3 and TRBJ1-5; D remains ambiguous. The CDR3 consists of 11 residues. Trimming took off 6 bases at V and 8 bases at J, with 8 bases between the two ends. The germline gives CDR1 MNHEY, CDR2 SVGEGT. The sequenced CDR3 bases are TGTGCCAGCAGCCCCGGGGAGCCC. Amino acid sequence: CASSPGEP. Given in full, the CDR3 is CASSPGEPQHF.

This clone was recorded many times. The read halts 3 residues ahead of the CDR3 end, with the missing end drawn from the germline J gene. The chain joins TRBV19 to TRBJ1-5; no clear D. CDR1 is LNHDA, CDR2 SQIVND, per germline (reference sequence). V lost 1 base and J lost 6, with 19 bases in between. The CDR3 loop spans 17 amino acids. The chain's CDR3 is CASSIGRMFDSSQPQHF. Partial CDR3 DNA: TGTGCCAGTAGTATAGGTCGGATGTTCGACTCCTCTCAGCCC.

This clone was recorded at least ten times. Read sequence stops 3 residues before the CDR3 end, and the germline J gene provides the missing end. J is TRBJ1-6 and V is TRBV5-6; tentatively, D is TRBD1 (5 bases). CDR3 length: 15 amino acids. V was clipped by 4 bases and J by 7 bases, with 15 bases between them. Germline V CDR1 and CDR2: SGHDT, YYEEEE. The CDR3 spells CASSPPGLRNSPLHF. The covered CDR3 bases are TGTGCCAGCAGCCCGCCGGGACTCAGGAATTCACCC.

This clone was counted ten times or more. The missing CDR3 end, 3 residues past where the read stops, is filled in from the germline J gene. The chain recombines TRBV5-1 with TRBJ1-6, with D possibly TRBD1 on 5 matching bases. The CDR3 is made up of 14 amino acids. V shed 4 bases and J shed 5 bases, with 10 bases lying between them. Germline values: CDR1 SGHRS, CDR2 YFSETQ. The sequenced CDR3 bases are TGCGCCAGCAGCCGAGCAGGGAATAATTCACCC. This sequence encodes CASSRAGNNSP. The full-length CDR3 reads as CASSRAGNNSPLHF.

Ten or more counts support this clone. Read data end 3 residues before the CDR3 end; the end is taken from the germline J gene. This sequence joins TRBV19 and TRBJ2-1; 9 bases match TRBD2. Germline V gene lookup returns CDR1 LNHDA and CDR2 SQIVND (reference sequence). CDR3 length equals 18 residues. V was pared by 2 bases and J by 5 bases, with 13 bases of the junction left unmatched. CDR3 bases read: TGTGCCAGTAGTATAAGGGGTTTAGGGCGGGGGGGAAACAATGAG. This sequence encodes CASSIRGLGRGGNNE. The CDR3, in full, reads CASSIRGLGRGGNNEQFF.

This clone has ten or more counts. The sequenced part of the CDR3 DNA is TGTGCCAGTAGCAAAGGGTCACCCTCCGAG. It translates to CASSKGSPSE. The complete CDR3 sequence is CASSKGSPSEQYF. The chain is built from TRBV19 and TRBJ2-7; D is undetermined. The CDR3 extends 3 residues past the end of the read, so its final part is completed from the germline J gene. This CDR3 has 13 residues. V was trimmed by 6 bases and J by 6 bases, leaving 15 bases between them. Germline V gives CDR1 LNHDA, CDR2 SQIVND (reference sequence).

The sample holds many counts of this clone. The observed sequence ends 3 residues before the CDR3 terminus, with the missing tail filled in from the germline J gene. The V and J genes are TRBV18 and TRBJ2-2, with 8 bases aligning to TRBD1. Germline values: CDR1 KGHSH, CDR2 LQKENI. There are 15 residues in the CDR3. V gave up 3 bases and J gave up 2 bases; unmatched junction bases: 2. The DNA read from the CDR3 is TGTGCCAGCTCACCGGGGACAGGAAACACCGGGGAG. It is translated as CASSPGTGNTGE. The CDR3 in its entirety is CASSPGTGNTGELFF.

This clone appeared many times. Coverage ceases 3 residues before the CDR3 finishes, and the germline J gene fills in the end. The rearrangement links TRBV12-3 or TRBV12-4 to TRBJ1-6, with 10 positions matching TRBD1. CDR3 length equals 15 residues. Trimming cost V 7 bases and J 9 bases; bases outside gene matches: 9. The covered CDR3 bases are TGTGCCAGCATACAATCCGGGACAGGGGTTTCACCC. This encodes CASIQSGTGVSP. The full CDR3 protein reads CASIQSGTGVSPLHF.

This clone was detected ten times or more. The CDR3 goes on 3 residues after the read ends, and that part is filled in from the germline J gene. J is TRBJ2-5 and V is TRBV19; 7 bases align to TRBD2. Germline loops: CDR1 LNHDA, CDR2 SQIVND (reference sequence). The CDR3 contains 14 residues. V lost 7 bases to trimming and J lost 2 bases; unmatched junction nucleotides: 7. Incomplete CDR3 DNA: TGTGCCAGTAATTCCGGGACTACTCAAGAGACC. The encoded protein is CASNSGTTQET. From start to end, the CDR3 is CASNSGTTQETQYF.